A selection of T cell receptor beta chains follows, all from one sample in a study of regulatory T cells in long-lasting Graves disease. TCRdb passed the multiplex PCR reads through MiXCR, listing each CDR3 protein once. Among some 500,000 distinct CDR3 sequences listed, around 15% were seen once. The sample also formed part of further work on T cells in Graves' hyperthyroidism and ophthalmopathy.

Sequenced material: peripheral blood mononuclear cells (PBMCs), taken at new diagnosis, from a patient treated with antithyroid drugs. The source is a middle-aged woman with Graves disease. CDR3s include the opening cysteine and the closing phenylalanine or tryptophan. A D gene is named only where the DNA matches it firmly. Clone size is given for some rows only: seen once, a few or many times, or a class if the clone is expanded.

J gene,V gene,clone size,D gene,CDR3 DNA,CDR3 protein
TRBJ1-1,TRBV15,many,TRBD1,TGTGCCACCAGCAGACGGACAGGGGACGCTTTCTTT,CATSRRTGDAFF
TRBJ1-2,TRBV20-1,many,NA,TGCAGTGCTAGAGGAACCACTAACTATGGCTACACCTTC,CSARGTTNYGYTF
TRBJ1-4,TRBV2,many,TRBD1,TGTGCCAGCAGGGCCGGGACAGGAGCTGAAAAACTGTTTTTT,CASRAGTGAEKLFF
TRBJ1-3,TRBV12-3/TRBV12-4,few,TRBD1,TGTGCCAGCAGCCGAACCAGGGGGCCCTCTGGAAACACCATATATTTT,CASSRTRGPSGNTIYF
TRBJ1-1,TRBV2,many,NA,TGTGCCAGCAGTCAGTTGTACACTGAAGCTTTCTTT,CASSQLYTEAFF
TRBJ1-5,TRBV19,few,NA,TGTGCCAGTAGGGAATGGAAGGACGACAATCAGCCCCAGCATTTT,CASREWKDDNQPQHF
TRBJ1-5,TRBV2,many,NA,TGTGCCAGTTCGAGAAGTAGGAATCAGCCCCAGCATTTT,CASSRSRNQPQHF
TRBJ2-1,TRBV10-3,NA,TRBD1,TGTGCCACCACAGGACAGGTTCATGAGCAGTTCTTC,CATTGQVHEQFF
TRBJ2-5,TRBV28,many,TRBD2,TGTGCCAGCAGTCAGCTAAGCGGGGGTTACCAAGAGACCCAGTACTTC,CASSQLSGGYQETQYF
TRBJ1-2,TRBV12-3/TRBV12-4,many,NA,TGTGCCAGCAGATTAGCCCCCCGTCTTGACTATGGCTACACCTTC,CASRLAPRLDYGYTF
TRBJ2-2,TRBV10-2,NA,TRBD2,TGCGCCAGCAGCCCATGGAGCGGGGGGTTCAGCGGGGAGCTGTTTTTT,CASSPWSGGFSGELFF
TRBJ1-1,TRBV12-3/TRBV12-4,many,TRBD1,TGTGCCAGCAGTGACCGGACAGGGGGCAACACTGAAGCTTTCTTT,CASSDRTGGNTEAFF
TRBJ1-1,TRBV2,many,NA,TGTGCCAGCACCGCGGAGGGTATTCGCACTGAAGCTTTCTTT,CASTAEGIRTEAFF
TRBJ1-4,TRBV7-9,NA,NA,TGTGCCAGCAGCTTACCTTCGGGTAATGAAAAACTGTTTTTT,CASSLPSGNEKLFF
TRBJ2-7,TRBV19,NA,NA,TGTGCCAGTAGTATAGGGGGAGCTCATTCCTACGAGCAGTACTTC,CASSIGGAHSYEQYF
TRBJ2-2,TRBV3-1,many,NA,TGTGCCAGCAGCCAAGATACACTCCTTCTTCCCTCCACCGGGGAGCTGTTTTTT,CASSQDTLLLPSTGELFF
TRBJ2-2,TRBV20-1,few,NA,TGCAGTGCTAGAGACGATAGGGGGGGCAATACCGGGGAGCTGTTTTTT,CSARDDRGGNTGELFF
TRBJ2-2,TRBV7-9,few,TRBD1,TGTGCCAGCAGCACTCGCCGGGACAGGGAAAACACCGGGGAGCTGTTTTTT,CASSTRRDRENTGELFF
TRBJ1-2,TRBV7-9,few,NA,TGTGCCAGCAGCTCGGGACGGACTTTCTATGGCTACACCTTC,CASSSGRTFYGYTF
TRBJ1-1,TRBV12-3/TRBV12-4,many,NA,TGTGCCAGCAGTTCCGGGTGGGTAGCTTTCTTT,CASSSGWVAFF
TRBJ2-3,TRBV11-2,many,TRBD2,TGTGCCAGCAGCTTACTTGCGGGGGGTCTTGCAGATACGCAGTATTTT,CASSLLAGGLADTQYF
TRBJ2-7,TRBV11-2,NA,NA,TGTGCCAGCAGCTTAAGTAGTGGGCCCTACGAGCAGTACTTC,CASSLSSGPYEQYF
TRBJ1-1,TRBV12-3/TRBV12-4,many,TRBD1,TGTGCCAGCAGGTCGACAGGGAGTGTCATGAACACTGAAGCTTTCTTT,CASRSTGSVMNTEAFF
TRBJ2-5,TRBV7-3,many,TRBD2,TGTGCCAGCAGCCAGCGGGGGGGCACCCAAGAGACCCAGTACTTC,CASSQRGGTQETQYF
TRBJ1-1,TRBV29-1,few,NA,TGCAGCGTTGTGGCGAACACTGAAGCTTTCTTT,CSVVANTEAFF
TRBJ1-5,TRBV15,many,NA,TGTGCCACCAGCCAAAGGGCAGAAATTAGCAATCAGCCCCAGCATTTT,CATSQRAEISNQPQHF
TRBJ1-1,TRBV12-3/TRBV12-4,many,NA,TGTGCCAGCAGTTGGACGACCGCTGAAGCTTTCTTT,CASSWTTAEAFF
TRBJ2-6,TRBV4-1,NA,TRBD1,TGCGCCAGCAGCCAAGTTGACAGGGCCAGTGGGGCCAACGTCCTGACTTTC,CASSQVDRASGANVLTF
TRBJ2-7,TRBV5-1,NA,NA,TGCGCCAGCAGTCCCGGGACCGTCACCTACGAGCAGTACTTC,CASSPGTVTYEQYF
TRBJ2-3,TRBV7-3,NA,TRBD2,TGTGCCAGCAGCTCGAGCGGGGGGCCGAATACGCAGTATTTT,CASSSSGGPNTQYF
TRBJ1-1,TRBV7-9,many,NA,TGTGCCAGCAGCCCAGGCGATTTGAACACTGAAGCTTTCTTT,CASSPGDLNTEAFF
TRBJ2-5,TRBV12-3/TRBV12-4,many,NA,TGTGCCAGCAGTTTATCCCAGTTAAGCGAGACCCAGTACTTC,CASSLSQLSETQYF
TRBJ1-1,TRBV19,NA,NA,TGTGCCAGTAAGTACCCCTCCTTGGGGGACACTGAAGCTTTCTTT,CASKYPSLGDTEAFF
TRBJ2-7,TRBV12-3/TRBV12-4,many,NA,TGTGCCAGCAGTTTCCTAGATGGCGAGCAGTACTTC,CASSFLDGEQYF
TRBJ1-6,TRBV20-1,NA,NA,TGCAGTGCTTTTCGGGGGGATAATTCACCCCTCCACTTT,CSAFRGDNSPLHF
TRBJ2-1,TRBV25-1,NA,NA,TGTGCCAGCAGTGACAATGAGGATGAGCAGTTCTTC,CASSDNEDEQFF
TRBJ2-3,TRBV20-1,many,TRBD1,TGCAGTGCTAGAGAATCAGGGGGCCTGGATACGCAGTATTTT,CSARESGGLDTQYF
TRBJ2-2,TRBV2,NA,NA,TGTGCCAGCAGCTCCCTACAGGGTTACACCGGGGAGCTGTTTTTT,CASSSLQGYTGELFF
TRBJ1-2,TRBV2,NA,NA,TGTGCCAGCAGCGGAGGGGTCGTATCTTACACCTTC,CASSGGVVSYTF
TRBJ2-1,TRBV2,NA,TRBD2,TGTGCCAGCAGTGCGTGGCGGGAGACCTACAATGAGCAGTTCTTC,CASSAWRETYNEQFF
TRBJ2-1,TRBV5-6,NA,NA,TGTGCCAGCAGCCCCTACGGGGGCGCGTCCTACAATGAGCAGTTCTTC,CASSPYGGASYNEQFF
TRBJ2-5,TRBV7-9,NA,NA,TGTGCCGGCAGCGATAACCAAGAGACCCAGTACTTC,CAGSDNQETQYF
TRBJ2-3,TRBV28,NA,NA,TGTACCAGCAGCTCCATGAGGGGAGATACGCAGTATTTT,CTSSSMRGDTQYF
TRBJ1-1,TRBV11-3,many,NA,TGTGCCAGCAGCCCGAGACAGGATCGCGCTTTCTTT,CASSPRQDRAFF
TRBJ1-1,TRBV15,few,TRBD1,TGTGCCACCAGCCCCCCGGGGACAGGGAACACTGAAGCTTTCTTT,CATSPPGTGNTEAFF
TRBJ1-5,TRBV7-9,NA,NA,TGTGCCAGCAGCTCCAGACAGAATCAGCCCCAGCATTTT,CASSSRQNQPQHF
TRBJ1-1,TRBV12-3/TRBV12-4,many,NA,TGTGCCAGCAGTTTCGACAGCCACCTCATGAACACTGAAGCTTTCTTT,CASSFDSHLMNTEAFF
TRBJ2-3,TRBV5-1,many,NA,TGCGCCAGCAGCTTAGGGGCAGGGACCCCAGATACGCAGTATTTT,CASSLGAGTPDTQYF
TRBJ1-5,TRBV19,few,NA,TGTGCCAGTACTTCCCCGCTAGGGAGCAATCAGCCCCAGCATTTT,CASTSPLGSNQPQHF
TRBJ1-2,TRBV9,few,NA,TGTGCCAGCAGCGTAGAACGTTTGGGCAGGGGAGAAGGCTACACCTTC,CASSVERLGRGEGYTF
TRBJ2-1,TRBV29-1,NA,TRBD1,TGCAGCGTTGTAGGTCAGGGGGCCTACAATGAGCAGTTCTTC,CSVVGQGAYNEQFF
TRBJ1-1,TRBV19,few,TRBD1,TGTGCCAGTAGTGGACAGGGGCGGAAACCTGAAGCTTTCTTT,CASSGQGRKPEAFF
TRBJ1-5,TRBV11-2,NA,NA,TGTGCCAGCAGCTTGGACGGGGCTCGGGGTCAGCCCCAGCATTTT,CASSLDGARGQPQHF
TRBJ1-2,TRBV6-5,many,NA,TGTGCCAGCAGTTTTCCGGGACTGGACTATGGCTACACCTTC,CASSFPGLDYGYTF
TRBJ2-7,TRBV7-8,NA,NA,TGTGCCAGCAGCTTAAGGGGCTCCGGCGACGAGCAGTACTTC,CASSLRGSGDEQYF
TRBJ1-5,TRBV28,many,NA,TGTGCCTTGAAAGGGGGGAATAGCAATCAGCCCCAGCATTTT,CALKGGNSNQPQHF
TRBJ2-5,TRBV2,few,NA,TGTGCCACCAGTCTAATAGAGACCCAGTACTTC,CATSLIETQYF
TRBJ1-4,TRBV12-3/TRBV12-4,many,TRBD1,TGTGCCAGCAGTTTTGGGACAGGATCCTCAACTAATGAAAAACTGTTTTTT,CASSFGTGSSTNEKLFF